A selection of T cell receptor beta chains follows, all from one sample in a study of radiotherapy plus CTLA-4 blockade in lung cancer. Sequencing was performed with immunoSEQ multiplex PCR; in TCRdb, only in-frame clones are kept and a portion is missing. The sample includes 40,000 to 50,000 clones, about 77% of them seen just once. The sample in question was peripheral blood, obtained from a patient treated with radiotherapy plus ipilimumab. These receptors were collected from a human donor with non-small cell lung cancer who had stable disease on radiotherapy plus ipilimumab. The CDR3 runs from the conserved cysteine through the conserved F or W. A D gene is named only where the DNA matches it firmly. Expanded clones get a size class; other rows say once, few or many, or leave the size out.

v_call	j_call	clone_size	d_call	cdr3_aa	cdr3_nt
TRBV5-5	TRBJ1-2	-	-	CASSLGYGADYGYTF	TGTGCCAGCAGCTTGGGCTATGGGGCGGACTATGGCTACACCTTC
TRBV9	TRBJ1-1	-	-	CASRKGGAMNTEAFF	TGTGCCAGCAGAAAAGGGGGGGCGATGAACACTGAAGCTTTCTTT
TRBV25-1	TRBJ1-2	-	-	CASRATASYGYTF	TGTGCCAGCAGGGCGACAGCGAGCTATGGCTACACCTTC
TRBV6-1	TRBJ1-4	once	TRBD1	CASSVYRGHTNEKLFF	TGTGCCAGCAGTGTCTACAGGGGGCATACTAATGAAAAACTGTTTTTT
TRBV13	TRBJ2-1	-	-	CASSLRLDRQFF	TGTGCCAGCAGCCTAAGACTAGACAGGCAGTTCTTC
TRBV2	TRBJ1-6	-	-	CASSISSLVPLHF	TGTGCCAGCAGTATCTCCTCCCTAGTCCCCCTCCACTTT
TRBV18	TRBJ1-1	-	TRBD1	CASSPGQGGAAFEAFF	TGTGCCAGCTCACCCGGACAGGGAGGCGCGGCATTTGAAGCTTTCTTT
TRBV5-8	TRBJ1-2	many	TRBD1	CASSHAGTEYGYTF	TGTGCCAGCAGCCATGCCGGGACAGAGTATGGCTACACCTTC
TRBV2	TRBJ1-6	-	-	CASTWGRGGNSPLHF	TGTGCCAGCACCTGGGGGCGGGGGGGAAATTCACCCCTCCACTTT
TRBV6-6	TRBJ1-2	once	TRBD1	CASSGQGGGYTF	TGTGCCAGCAGCGGACAGGGAGGGGGCTACACCTTC
TRBV13	TRBJ2-3	-	TRBD2	CASSSGLAGGATDTQYF	TGTGCCAGCAGCTCAGGACTAGCGGGGGGCGCCACAGATACGCAGTATTTT
TRBV2	TRBJ2-7	-	TRBD2	CASRGGFIGEQYF	TGTGCCAGCCGGGGGGGGTTCATAGGCGAGCAGTACTTC
TRBV2	TRBJ2-7	few	TRBD1	CASSRTGPYEQYF	TGTGCCAGCAGCAGGACAGGACCCTACGAGCAGTACTTC
TRBV5-4	TRBJ1-1	-	-	CASNFGGAHTEAFF	TGTGCCAGCAACTTTGGCGGTGCCCACACTGAAGCTTTCTTT
TRBV19	TRBJ1-5	-	TRBD1	CASSQTGGNQPQHF	TGTGCCAGTAGTCAGACAGGGGGCAATCAGCCCCAGCATTTT
TRBV2	TRBJ2-7	-	-	CATTDISSYEQYF	TGTGCCACCACGGACATAAGCTCCTACGAGCAGTACTTC
TRBV29-1	TRBJ2-7	-	TRBD1	CSVGQGESEQYF	TGCAGCGTTGGACAGGGGGAAAGCGAGCAGTACTTC
TRBV2	TRBJ2-4	few	-	CASSGEPLRSKNIQYF	TGTGCCAGCAGTGGAGAACCCCTGCGATCCAAAAACATTCAGTACTTC
TRBV2	TRBJ2-7	-	TRBD1	CASSGDSYEQYF	TGTGCCAGCAGTGGGGACAGCTACGAGCAGTACTTC
TRBV7-9	TRBJ1-2	-	-	CASSPPDRLYYGYTF	TGTGCCAGCTCGCCCCCCGACAGGCTATACTATGGCTACACCTTC
TRBV6-5	TRBJ2-1	-	-	CASSYSPGRASNEQFF	TGTGCCAGCAGTTACTCGCCCGGAAGAGCGTCCAATGAGCAGTTCTTC
TRBV11-2	TRBJ1-5	few	TRBD1	CASSLGDRGLGQPQHF	TGTGCCAGCAGCTTAGGAGATAGGGGGCTGGGTCAGCCCCAGCATTTT
TRBV9	TRBJ1-1	-	-	CASSVGLLNTEAFF	TGTGCCAGCAGCGTAGGTCTCTTGAACACTGAAGCTTTCTTT
TRBV2	TRBJ2-2	-	-	CASNGLPAGELFF	TGTGCCAGCAACGGACTGCCCGCCGGGGAGCTGTTTTTT
TRBV5-1	TRBJ1-2	many	TRBD1	CASSSGQGPYGYTF	TGCGCCAGCAGCTCGGGACAGGGCCCCTATGGCTACACCTTC
TRBV11-2	TRBJ2-7	few	-	CASSLTYEQYF	TGTGCCAGCAGCTTGACATACGAGCAGTACTTC
TRBV5-1	TRBJ1-1	-	-	CASSQRQNTEAFF	TGCGCCAGCAGCCAACGACAGAACACTGAAGCTTTCTTT
TRBV6-5	TRBJ1-6	-	-	CASSSGTGSGDSPLHF	TGTGCCAGCAGTTCCGGAACAGGGAGCGGGGATTCACCCCTCCACTTT
TRBV12-5	TRBJ1-1	-	-	CASGLSGGNTEAFF	TGTGCTAGTGGCTTATCGGGGGGGAACACTGAAGCTTTCTTT
TRBV27	TRBJ2-2	few	-	CASSLSSGTGELFF	TGTGCCAGCAGTTTAAGTTCCGGGACCGGGGAGCTGTTTTTT
TRBV6-5	TRBJ1-1	-	-	CASSPRLATEAFF	TGTGCCAGCAGTCCCCGACTTGCTACTGAAGCTTTCTTT
TRBV28	TRBJ1-6	-	TRBD1	CATLRGPNYNSPLHF	TGTGCCACCCTAAGGGGGCCGAACTATAATTCACCCCTCCACTTT
TRBV5-4	TRBJ1-3	-	-	CASSLDPMNRGGNTIYF	TGTGCCAGCAGCTTGGACCCCATGAATCGAGGAGGAAACACCATATATTTT
TRBV30	TRBJ1-1	few	-	CAWLGLGAEAFF	TGTGCCTGGTTGGGACTAGGCGCTGAAGCTTTCTTT
TRBV2	TRBJ2-3	-	-	CASSEWGKGDTQYF	TGTGCCAGCAGTGAATGGGGCAAAGGAGATACGCAGTATTTT
TRBV27	TRBJ2-1	-	-	CASSLYTQGQEQFF	TGTGCCAGCAGCCTTTATACCCAGGGACAAGAGCAGTTCTTC
TRBV7-2	TRBJ1-3	-	-	CASSEQLGNTIYF	TGTGCCAGCAGCGAGCAACTCGGAAACACCATATATTTT
TRBV4-1	TRBJ2-1	once	TRBD1	CASSQNPGTASNEQFF	TGCGCCAGCAGCCAAAACCCGGGGACAGCGAGTAATGAGCAGTTCTTC
TRBV5-1	TRBJ1-2	-	TRBD1	CASSLTTGGPGYTF	TGCGCCAGCAGCTTAACCACAGGGGGCCCTGGCTACACCTTC
TRBV28	TRBJ2-1	once	TRBD1	CASCETGVGNEQFF	TGTGCCAGTTGCGAGACAGGGGTAGGCAATGAGCAGTTCTTC
TRBV5-1	TRBJ2-7	once	-	CASSSQGGAYEQYF	TGCGCCAGCAGCTCGCAGGGGGGCGCCTACGAGCAGTACTTC
TRBV5-4	TRBJ2-3	once	-	CASSSSGLGTDTQYF	TGTGCCAGCAGCTCCTCGGGACTGGGCACAGATACGCAGTATTTT
TRBV5-6	TRBJ1-3	-	TRBD1	CASTVGNRGTGTGNTIYF	TGTGCCAGCACCGTGGGGAACAGGGGAACAGGGACTGGAAACACCATATATTTT
TRBV7-2	TRBJ1-5	-	TRBD1	CASSPGQGAWQPQHF	TGTGCCAGCAGCCCAGGACAGGGGGCATGGCAGCCCCAGCATTTT
TRBV7-9	TRBJ2-7	-	-	CASSPDTGSYEQYF	TGTGCCAGCAGCCCGGACACAGGCTCCTACGAGCAGTACTTC
TRBV9	TRBJ2-5	-	-	CASSPLRRLGVETQYF	TGTGCCAGCAGCCCCCTAAGAAGACTAGGTGTGGAGACCCAGTACTTC
TRBV6-4	TRBJ2-3	once	TRBD2	CASKAAGDTDTQYF	TGTGCCAGCAAGGCAGCGGGGGACACAGATACGCAGTATTTT
TRBV10-3	TRBJ2-7	-	-	CAISPRGSGYEQYF	TGTGCCATCAGCCCAAGGGGTTCAGGCTACGAGCAGTACTTC
TRBV6-1	TRBJ2-5	-	TRBD2	CASSSGASGKETQYF	TGTGCCAGCAGCTCGGGGGCTAGCGGGAAAGAGACCCAGTACTTC
TRBV5-1	TRBJ2-1	few	TRBD2	CASGRDSSSYNEQFF	TGCGCCAGCGGGAGGGACTCTAGCTCCTACAATGAGCAGTTCTTC
TRBV6-1	TRBJ2-7	-	TRBD1	CASSEAGTGLGYEQYF	TGTGCCAGCAGTGAAGCGGGGACAGGTCTGGGCTACGAGCAGTACTTC
TRBV7-2	TRBJ1-2	-	-	CASSLAGTRNGYTF	TGTGCCAGCAGCTTAGCTGGGACAAGGAATGGCTACACCTTC
TRBV5-1	TRBJ2-4	-	TRBD1	CASSLGDRVIDKNIQYF	TGCGCCAGCAGCTTGGGCGACAGGGTGATTGACAAAAACATTCAGTACTTC
TRBV19	TRBJ1-6	-	TRBD1	CASSEGGYSPLHF	TGTGCCAGTTCTGAAGGGGGCTATTCACCCCTCCACTTT
TRBV19	TRBJ2-5	once	TRBD2	CASRSGLAGEETQYF	TGTGCCAGTCGTAGCGGACTAGCGGGGGAGGAGACCCAGTACTTC
TRBV11-1	TRBJ2-1	-	-	CASSRVTYNEQFF	TGTGCCAGCAGCCGGGTAACCTACAATGAGCAGTTCTTC
TRBV27	TRBJ2-6	-	-	CASNTVGGSGANVLTF	TGTGCCAGCAACACTGTAGGGGGCTCTGGGGCCAACGTCCTGACTTTC
TRBV5-4	TRBJ2-2	-	TRBD1	CASSLRQGSTGELFF	TGTGCCAGCAGCTTAAGACAGGGTAGTACCGGGGAGCTGTTTTTT
TRBV5-6	TRBJ1-1	-	TRBD1	CASSSYLISGQGNTEAFF	TGTGCCAGCAGCTCCTACCTTATCAGCGGACAGGGGAACACTGAAGCTTTCTTT